These 17 T cell receptor beta chains share one sample of origin, sequenced in a study of cytomegalovirus exposure and HLA in healthy donors. A multiplex PCR was run with 60 Vbeta primers and 13 Jbeta primers. The protocol was immunoSEQ multiplex PCR, while the TCRdb copy is restricted to in-frame clones and leaves out a portion. Of some 130,000 clones listed, roughly four fifths are singletons. Sequenced: PBMCs. Every receptor here comes from a male donor in good health and CMV-seropositive.

CDR3 in amino acids: CASSQAQGKQYF. CDR3 DNA: TGTGCCAGCAGCCAAGCCCAGGGCAAGCAGTACTTC. This chain joins TRBV14 and TRBJ2-7; TRBD1 is a possible D gene (5 bases). Germline V lookup: CDR1 SGHDN, CDR2 FVKESK. V was cut by 1 base and J by 8 bases, with 9 bases left in between. The CDR3 totals 12 residues.

This clone was seen only a few times. The gene calls are TRBV6-1 and TRBJ2-7; 10 bases agree with TRBD2. CDR3 length: 15 amino acids. V trimming: 6 bases; J trimming: 2 bases; junction bases outside the gene matches: 7. CDR1 is MNHNS and CDR2 is SASEGT in the germline V gene. The CDR3 reads CASSLGLAATYEQYF. Here the CDR3 DNA reads TGTGCCAGCAGCTTAGGACTAGCGGCGACCTACGAGCAGTACTTC.

The rearrangement links TRBV11-2 to TRBJ2-7, with D unclear. The germline CDR1 and CDR2 sequences are SGHAT and FQNNGV. CDR3 length: 12 amino acids. Trimming shortened V by 1 base and J by 3 bases, and 4 bases separated the two germline ends. The CDR3 DNA follows: TGTGCCAGCAGCTTAGCCGGCTACGAGCAGTACTTC. Residues: CASSLAGYEQYF.

Turning to this clone: Other DNA sequences in the same sample also yield this CDR3. The chain couples TRBV28 to TRBJ2-3; TRBD1 agrees at 9 bases. V gave up 9 bases and J gave up 6 bases; unmatched junction bases: 19. Germline CDR1 MDHEN, CDR2 SYDVKM. CDR3 length equals 17 residues. CDR3 residues: CASFPLGPDRGWDTQYF. The CDR3 DNA sequence: TGTGCCAGTTTCCCCCTAGGACCTGACAGGGGGTGGGATACGCAGTATTTT.

CDR3 sequence reads: CAWTLTGSDTQYF. The CDR3 DNA follows: TGTGCCTGGACTTTGACGGGATCAGATACGCAGTATTTT. The chain joins TRBV30 to TRBJ2-3, with D possibly TRBD2 on 5 matching bases. The V and J ends lost 4 bases and 4 bases respectively, with 12 bases between them. The length of the CDR3 is 13 residues. In germline, CDR1 is GTSNPN, CDR2 SVGIG (reference sequence).

The chain combines TRBV28 with TRBJ2-7, with D unclear. The germline V gene has CDR1 MDHEN and CDR2 SYDVKM. The CDR3 extends over 13 amino acids. The CDR3 nucleotides read TGTGAAACCCCGATCGGGTTCTCCTACGAGCAGTACTTC. Its protein product is CETPIGFSYEQYF.

This clone was seen a single time. The chain recombines TRBV2 with TRBJ1-6; D is unresolved. Germline V CDR1 and CDR2: SNHLY, FYNNEI. The CDR3 sequence is 15 residues long. The ends were cut back, 3 bases at V and 7 bases at J, with 13 bases in the middle. The CDR3 region has the DNA TGTGCCAGCAGTGAGAGAGTCCGGTCAAATTCACCCCTCCACTTT. This codes for CASSERVRSNSPLHF.

The chain combines TRBV6-5 with TRBJ1-1; D perhaps matches TRBD1 (5 bases). Germline lookup yields CDR1 MNHEY and CDR2 SVGAGI. V was shortened by 5 bases and J by 0 bases, with 13 bases between the two germline ends. CDR3 length equals 15 residues. CDR3 region: CASSRDGRMNTEAFF. CDR3 sequence (DNA): TGTGCCAGCAGTCGGGACGGGAGAATGAACACTGAAGCTTTCTTT.

This clone was observed a handful of times. The gene calls are TRBV14 and TRBJ2-2, with 8 bases identical to TRBD2. Trimming took 2 bases from V and 7 from J; bases not matched to a gene: 12. This CDR3 is built from 17 residues. The germline V gene encodes CDR1 SGHDN and CDR2 FVKESK. The CDR3 sequence: CASSQHPIPGGRGELFF. The CDR3 coding sequence is TGTGCCAGCAGCCAACACCCCATCCCGGGAGGGCGCGGGGAGCTGTTTTTT.

The chain uses TRBV9 and TRBJ2-7; D gene ambiguous. Germline-derived CDR1 and CDR2 are SGDLS and YYNGEE. V was cut by 4 bases and J by 0 bases, with 14 bases left in between. This CDR3 is 15 amino acids long. DNA of the CDR3: TGTGCCAGCAGCTATGGGCAGGCTTACTCCTACGAGCAGTACTTC. This codes for CASSYGQAYSYEQYF.

Concerning this clone: At one of its ends the junction is not consistent with the germline gene, which may arise from a read error. V and J are TRBV7-9 and TRBJ2-1, with 7 nucleotides matching TRBD2. Germline V gives CDR1 SEHNR, CDR2 FQNEAQ (reference sequence). CDR3 length equals 18 residues. CDR3 DNA sequence: TGTTCCAGCAGCTTAGCGATGCTAGCGGACCACTCCTGGGATGAGCAGTTCTTC. This encodes CSSSLAMLADHSWDEQFF.

The chain is built from TRBV21-1 and TRBJ2-5; the table's TRBD2 call for D was not verified on the DNA. TRBV21-1 corresponds to a pseudogene. The CDR3 length is 19 residues. The CDR3 sequence: CASSKTSGRAEGGYETQYF. For the CDR3, the DNA is TGTGCCAGCAGCAAGACTAGCGGGAGGGCCGAAGGTGGCTATGAGACCCAGTACTTC.

This chain links TRBV30 with TRBJ1-3; D remains unclear. V lost 4 bases and J lost 5, with 6 bases in between. Germline V lookup: CDR1 GTSNPN, CDR2 SVGIG (reference sequence). The CDR3 has 11 residues. For the CDR3, the DNA is TGTGCCTGGAAGCCCCGAAACACCATATATTTT. It specifies CAWKPRNTIYF.

The chain combines TRBV30 with TRBJ2-2; TRBD2 is a possible D gene (5 bases). Germline-derived CDR1 and CDR2 are GTSNPN and SVGIG (reference sequence). Trimming shortened V by 0 bases and J by 5 bases, and 19 bases separated the two germline ends. The CDR3 sequence is 17 residues long. Here the CDR3 reads CAWSVSRMVGETGELFF. CDR3 nucleotides: TGTGCCTGGAGTGTATCGAGAATGGTGGGAGAAACCGGGGAGCTGTTTTTT.

The chain carries TRBV6-5 and TRBJ2-1; D is unresolved. The ends were cut back, 8 bases at V and 2 bases at J, with 16 bases in the middle. The germline gives CDR1 MNHEY, CDR2 SVGAGI. This CDR3 is built from 15 residues. Written as DNA, the CDR3 is TGTGCCAGCCGGGTAAGAACATCCACCTACAATGAGCAGTTCTTC. This encodes CASRVRTSTYNEQFF.

This chain joins TRBV11-3 and TRBJ2-2; possibly TRBD2 for D (5 bases). The CDR3 consists of 14 residues. Germline lookup yields CDR1 SGHNT and CDR2 YENEEA. Trimming removed 1 base at V and 4 bases at J, with 7 bases between. DNA for the CDR3: TGTGCCAGCAGCTTAGCCCGGGGCACCGGGGAGCTGTTTTTT. This translates into CASSLARGTGELFF.

The V call is TRBV7-9, the J call TRBJ1-1; tentative D call: TRBD1 (5 bases). The CDR3 extends over 13 amino acids. Germline V gives CDR1 SEHNR, CDR2 FQNEAQ (reference sequence). The ends were cut back, 4 bases at V and 3 bases at J, with 9 bases in the middle. The CDR3 bases are TGTGCCAGCAGCTACGGGGGAGACACTGAAGCTTTCTTT. Translating gives CASSYGGDTEAFF.